This is a list of T cell receptor beta chains from one sample in a study of CD8 T cells in ankylosing spondylitis. Using its own MiXCR run on the 5' RACE reads, TCRdb lists one record per CDR3 protein. The data contain about 150,000 distinct CDR3 sequences, roughly a third of them seen just once; the ten biggest clones take up about 6%. Material for sequencing was synovial fluid, either unsorted or a sorted T cell fraction (not recorded which). These receptor sequences come from a male donor with ankylosing spondylitis. Both conserved end residues are part of each CDR3. The order of the fields is V gene, J gene, D gene, clone size, CDR3 DNA, CDR3 protein. The D gene is left open where the match is weak. Size is stated for part of the rows, as once, few or many counts, or as a class when the clone is expanded.

TRBV7-9	TRBJ1-2	.	medium-sized	TGTGCCAGCAGCCGACAGGTAGACTATGGCTACACCTTC	CASSRQVDYGYTF
TRBV20-1	TRBJ1-2	.	few	TGCAGTGCGGAAGAGCCGGGAAACTATGGCTACACCTTC	CSAEEPGNYGYTF
TRBV5-1	TRBJ1-4	TRBD1	.	TGCGCCAGCAGCAGAACCGGGACAGAGAATGAAAAACTGTTTTTT	CASSRTGTENEKLFF
TRBV3-1	TRBJ2-2	.	.	TGTGCCAGCAGCCGCTCCTTGGCTAGCAGAAACACCGGGGAGCTGTTTTTT	CASSRSLASRNTGELFF
TRBV18	TRBJ1-5	TRBD1	.	TGTGCCAGCTCACCATTACAGGGGGCTGATCAGCCCCAGCATTTT	CASSPLQGADQPQHF
TRBV28	TRBJ2-1	.	few	TGTGCCAGCAGGCTAGGGGGCTCCTACAATGAGCAGTTCTTC	CASRLGGSYNEQFF
TRBV20-1	TRBJ2-2	TRBD2	.	TGCAGTGCTAGATGGCGGGAGGGTTACACCGGGGAGCTGTTTTTT	CSARWREGYTGELFF
TRBV15	TRBJ2-5	.	many	TGTGCCACCAGCAGAGATCTGGGGCCAGGGCAAGAGACCCAGTACTTC	CATSRDLGPGQETQYF
TRBV5-1	TRBJ1-4	TRBD1	.	TGCGCCAGCAGCGCGGGACAGGGGAATGAAAAACTGTTTTTT	CASSAGQGNEKLFF
TRBV24-1	TRBJ2-5	.	.	TGTGCCACCAGTGGTGGGATTCGTGAGACCCAGTACTTC	CATSGGIRETQYF
TRBV28	TRBJ2-1	.	.	TGTGCCAGCACCCAGGGGGGCCCTTTATCCTACAATGAGCAGTTCTTC	CASTQGGPLSYNEQFF
TRBV6-5	TRBJ1-6	.	many	TGTGCCAGCAGTTACGGGACCTCGGGGGCGCAGCTTCTCCACTTT	CASSYGTSGAQLLHF
TRBV9	TRBJ2-3	.	.	TGTGCCAGCAGCGTAGTGGGAGTAGTCACAGATACGCAGTATTTT	CASSVVGVVTDTQYF
TRBV12-3/TRBV12-4	TRBJ2-5	.	.	TGTGCCAGCAGTTTAGGGGGGGCTAGCGGTACCCAAGAGACCCAGTACTTC	CASSLGGASGTQETQYF
TRBV7-2	TRBJ1-4	.	.	TGTGCCAGCAGCTTACAGATCCGGGGCCGACTTGCAACTAATGAAAAACTGTTTTTT	CASSLQIRGRLATNEKLFF
TRBV6-1	TRBJ1-6	.	once	TGTGCCAGCAGTGATCGACAGGCCTTGGCCCTCCACTTT	CASSDRQALALHF
TRBV3-1	TRBJ2-7	.	many	TGTGCCAGCAGCCAAGAGGCCTACGAGCAGTACTTC	CASSQEAYEQYF
TRBV19	TRBJ2-7	.	few	TGTGCCAGTAGTCCTCGGGTCAACTACGAGCAGTACTTC	CASSPRVNYEQYF
TRBV2	TRBJ2-1	.	.	TGTGCCAGCAGCCTAGAGGGGTTCGGGTGGGATGAGCAGTTCTTC	CASSLEGFGWDEQFF
TRBV20-1	TRBJ2-1	.	many	TGCAGTGCTCAGGGAGTTTACAATGAGCAGTTCTTC	CSAQGVYNEQFF
TRBV12-3/TRBV12-4	TRBJ2-1	TRBD2	.	TGTGCCAGCAGTTTAAACCGTGGGAGGGATGAGCAGTTCTTC	CASSLNRGRDEQFF
TRBV5-1	TRBJ2-5	TRBD1	.	TGCGCCAGCAGCGCCGGGACAGGGAAGGAGACCCAGTACTTC	CASSAGTGKETQYF
TRBV4-1	TRBJ2-1	TRBD2	.	TGCGCCAGCAGCCAAGTAGGCCCGGGACTAGCGGGGTCCGCTTCCTACAATGAGCAGTTCTTC	CASSQVGPGLAGSASYNEQFF
TRBV24-1	TRBJ2-6	TRBD2	.	TGTGCCACCAGTCCCCGACTAGCGGGAGGGCGGATCTCTGGGGCCAACGTCCTGACTTTC	CATSPRLAGGRISGANVLTF
TRBV4-1	TRBJ1-2	.	many	TGCGCCAGCAGCCCCAAGTCCGGTGGCTACACCTTC	CASSPKSGGYTF
TRBV29-1	TRBJ1-5	.	.	TGCAGCGTTGAATGGGCAGCGAATCAGCCCCAGCATTTT	CSVEWAANQPQHF
TRBV10-2	TRBJ1-2	.	few	TGCGCCAGCAGTGATCAGGGATTCGGCTACACCTTC	CASSDQGFGYTF
TRBV12-3/TRBV12-4	TRBJ2-5	TRBD1	.	TGTGCCAGCAGCTTCCGGACAGGGGTTCAAGAGACCCAGTACTTC	CASSFRTGVQETQYF
TRBV12-3/TRBV12-4	TRBJ2-3	.	.	TGTGCCAGCAGATTAGGAACTTATACGCAGTATTTT	CASRLGTYTQYF
TRBV20-1	TRBJ2-1	.	many	TGCAGTGCTAGCCCAGGGGTAGTGCCTCTCGGTGAGCAGTTCTTC	CSASPGVVPLGEQFF
TRBV20-1	TRBJ2-7	TRBD2	few	TGCAGTGCTGTCCTAGCGGGGGTCCCCTACGAGCAGTACTTC	CSAVLAGVPYEQYF
TRBV18	TRBJ2-1	.	few	TGTGCCAGCTCACCACCGGGGATCAATGAGCAGTTCTTC	CASSPPGINEQFF
TRBV3-1	TRBJ2-5	.	few	TGTGCCAGCAGCCAAACAGAGACCCAGTACTTC	CASSQTETQYF
TRBV20-1	TRBJ2-3	TRBD2	.	TGCAGTGCTACCCAGGGACCGGGGGGGCCTACAGATACGCAGTATTTT	CSATQGPGGPTDTQYF
TRBV20-1	TRBJ1-5	.	few	TGCAGTGCTAGTGGGGGGGCTCAGCCCCAGCATTTT	CSASGGAQPQHF
TRBV12-3/TRBV12-4	TRBJ2-1	.	once	TGTGCCAGCAGTTATTCCCCCAATGAGCAGTTCTTC	CASSYSPNEQFF
TRBV7-2	TRBJ2-2	.	once	TGTGCCAGCAGCTCCGGGGAGTACACCGGGGAGCTGTTTTTT	CASSSGEYTGELFF
TRBV7-8	TRBJ2-2	TRBD1	few	TGTGCCAGCAGCCCCAGGACAGGGGTAACTCAGGCGGAGCTGTTTTTT	CASSPRTGVTQAELFF